A single sample gave rise to the 9 T cell receptor beta chains below, sequenced in a study of T cells after yellow fever vaccination. TCRdb recomputed calls from the 5' RACE reads with MiXCR, one row per CDR3 protein. The table lists a few hundred thousand distinct CDR3 sequences, about 5% of them singletons, with roughly 3% in the top ten. The sequencing here drew on CD4+ T cells sorted from PBMCs, taken on the day of the yellow fever booster vaccination. These receptors were obtained from a man aged 18-30 years who received the YFV17D yellow fever vaccine.

This clonotype turned up a few times. This chain joins TRBV7-6 and TRBJ2-7; no firm D call. V was clipped by 5 bases and J by 7 bases, with 15 bases between them. Germline V lookup: CDR1 SGHVS, CDR2 FNYEAQ. CDR3 size: 13 residues. The CDR3 loop reads CASSPIGPGEQYF. Written as DNA, the CDR3 is TGTGCCAGCAGCCCCATAGGACCTGGGGAGCAGTACTTC.

The V and J genes are TRBV20-1 and TRBJ1-4, with D maybe TRBD1 (5 bases). CDR1 and CDR2 (germline): DFQATT, SNEGSKA (reference sequence). The germline V and J ends were trimmed by 5 bases and 1 base, with 14 bases remaining between them. This CDR3 region has 15 residues. The chain's CDR3 is CSAATGLGTNEKLFF. DNA for the CDR3: TGCAGTGCTGCAACGGGGCTAGGAACTAATGAAAAACTGTTTTTT.

Worth noting for this clonotype: This may come from a read error, since a much larger clone is one base off. The chain combines TRBV20-1 with TRBJ2-3, with 10 bases fitting TRBD2. The CDR3 runs to 17 residues. In germline, CDR1 is DFQATT, CDR2 SNEGSKA (reference sequence). In nucleotides, the CDR3 is TGCAGTGCTAGCCGAGCGGGGGGGCATTCCAGCACATATACGCAGTATTTT. It is translated as CSASRAGGHSSTYTQYF.

This clonotype occurred a few times. The chain is built from TRBV3-1 and TRBJ2-5; D ambiguous. The germline V and J ends were trimmed by 4 bases and 5 bases, with 11 bases remaining between them. Germline values: CDR1 LGHDT, CDR2 YNNKEL (reference sequence). The length of the CDR3 is 13 residues. In DNA form, the CDR3 reads TGTGCCAGCAGCCCAAATCTGGGGGAGACCCAGTACTTC. The encoded protein is CASSPNLGETQYF.

This clonotype occurred many times. The V call is TRBV4-3, the J call TRBJ1-6; 7 bases match TRBD1. The CDR3 spans 16 residues. Looked up from germline, CDR1 is LGHNA and CDR2 is YSLEER. Unmatched junction bases numbered 10, after V lost 2 bases and J lost 9 bases. The CDR3 loop reads CASSQWNGQGGSPLHF. The CDR3 DNA sequence: TGCGCCAGCAGCCAATGGAACGGGCAGGGGGGTTCACCCCTCCACTTT.

The chain recombines TRBV11-1 with TRBJ1-2; tentatively, D is TRBD1 (6 bases). Trimming took 2 bases from V and 3 from J, leaving 7 bases between them. Germline V CDR1 and CDR2: SGHAT, FQDESV (reference sequence). This CDR3 has 13 residues. The CDR3 sequence: CASSLNRDYGYTF. DNA for the CDR3: TGTGCCAGCAGCTTAAACAGGGACTATGGCTACACCTTC. The full variable domain, with the rest looked up from reference TRBV11-1 and TRBJ1-2, is EAEVAQSPRYKITEKSQAVAFWCDPISGHATLYWYRQILGQGPELLVQFQDESVVDDSQLPKDRFSAERLKGVDSTLKIQPAELGDSAMYLCASSLNRDYGYTFGSGTRLTVV.

The CDR3 bases are TGCAGCGTACGGACAGGGTTCGGGGAGCAGTACGTC. Its protein is CSVRTGFGEQYV. The chain links TRBV29-1 to TRBJ2-7; 8 bases are a match to TRBD1. Germline V gene lookup returns CDR1 SQVTM and CDR2 ANQGSEA. CDR3 length: 12 residues. Trimming cost V 6 bases and J 7 bases; bases outside gene matches: 8.

This rearrangement joins TRBV7-9 to TRBJ2-1; TRBD2 agrees at 11 bases. This CDR3 region has 16 residues. The germline gives CDR1 SEHNR, CDR2 FQNEAQ (reference sequence). The trim removed 2 bases at V and 8 bases at J, leaving 8 bases unmatched. The CDR3 nucleotides read TGTGCCAGCAGCTTATCCCAACTAGCGGGGGTACATGAGCAGTTCTTC. This encodes CASSLSQLAGVHEQFF.

This clonotype was counted only a few times. This rearrangement joins TRBV7-9 to TRBJ2-3, with 8 bases that match TRBD1. In germline, CDR1 is SEHNR, CDR2 FQNEAQ (reference sequence). The CDR3 is 16 amino acids. The V gene end was trimmed by 0 bases and the J gene end by 3 bases; junction bases not matched to a gene: 5. The CDR3 protein is CASSLAQGAGTDTQYF. The CDR3 nucleotides are TGTGCCAGCAGCTTAGCGCAGGGGGCAGGTACAGATACGCAGTATTTT.